This TCR beta chain was sequenced in a study of cytomegalovirus exposure and HLA in healthy donors. Across the whole study: Of the donors genotyped, 398 in all, 65% to 90% fell in the Caucasian-associated ancestry cluster.

13 Jbeta primers and 60 Vbeta primers were used for the PCR. This table comes from immunoSEQ multiplex PCR, and its TCRdb copy is limited to in-frame clones, with some not included. There are roughly 230,000 clones in the sample; around 78% occur only once, and roughly 0.45% lies in the top ten. Concerning this clone: Its antigen is unknown.

Germline lookup yields CDR1 SGHDT and CDR2 YYEEEE. V lost 4 bases and J 0 bases, leaving 15 bases between the germline ends. This CDR3 comprises 16 residues. Study-wide results and limits: With later analysis, a missense DCLRE1C variant became linked to TCR beta V- and J-gene trimming.

The receptor's source is a boy between 5 and 17 years old in good health and CMV-seronegative. Sequences were obtained from PBMCs. The J gene is TRBJ2-3, the V gene TRBV5-6, with no clear D. In DNA, the CDR3 is TGTGCCAGCAGCAAAGATCTAGGATCCAGCACAGATACGCAGTATTTT. Translating gives CASSKDLGSSTDTQYF.